Sequencing of this T cell receptor (beta chain) was carried out in a study of pediatric ulcerative colitis. Study results and caveats: Compared with controls, ulcerative colitis showed greater blood-rectum clone sharing.

Samples were sequenced at Survey level, maximum 500,000 reads. Repertoires were generated with immunoSEQ multiplex PCR, while TCRdb's copy carries only in-frame clones and drops some. The sample includes 45,000 to 75,000 clones, around 86% of them seen just once. With 2 bases clipped from V and 0 bases from J, the junction kept 9 bases outside the gene matches. The V gene's germline CDR1 is MNHNS and CDR2 SASEGT. This CDR3 spans 19 amino acids. Of note for this clone: The antigen remains undetermined.

The specimen was blood. V is TRBV6-1 and J is TRBJ1-6, with 8 bases lining up with TRBD1. This clonotype originated in a boy aged 5 to 17 who was a control in a study of pediatric ulcerative colitis. The CDR3 region is CASSEKAGGLSSYNSPLHF. As DNA, the CDR3 is TGTGCCAGCAGTGAAAAGGCAGGGGGCTTGAGCTCCTATAATTCACCCCTCCACTTT.